Given below is one T cell receptor (beta chain) in context. This clonotype has more than one count but fewer than ten. Its antigen is still unknown. The record has no base qualities; no much larger clone is one base away. This sample is part of a study of T-cell reconstitution after alpha-beta-depleted transplantation in children (dated by TCRdb to the mid-2010s). About the study as a whole: The study quantitatively tracked T-cell immune reconstitution after TCRalphabeta/CD19-depleted allogeneic hematopoietic cell transplantation in children using TCR repertoire profiling.

Looking up the germline V gene (reference sequence) yields CDR1 SEHNR and CDR2 FQNEAQ. The CDR3 holds 11 amino acids from the cysteine to the phenylalanine. Solely the CDR3 DNA is kept, with 33 bases framed from the first base. The V and J ends are trimmed by 5 bases and 8 bases, leaving 9 bases between them. Libraries came from PCR. Instrument used: Illumina HiSeq 2500. TCR library preparation used molecular barcoding, with unique molecular identifiers applied to normalize quantification of the TCRbeta repertoire. The public reads were run again by TCRdb, first through fastp at Q25 and then through MiXCR, and only productive beta chains were kept. One record per CDR3 amino acid sequence lists the most common genes and DNA. The sample contains 250,000 to 350,000 distinct CDR3 sequences, 9.9% of them found a single time. Around 10% of the sample is taken by the ten largest.

The sequencing here drew on PBMCs from the stem cell graft donor, taken from the stem cell graft. The sequence derives from a human donor who donated a stem cell graft to a child with SCID. This chain joins TRBV7-9 to TRBJ1-1, and TRBD1 may be the D gene, going by 6 matching bases. The sequenced DNA: TGTGCCAGCAGCGGACAGAAGGAAGCTTTCTTT. Translated, this gives CASSGQKEAFF.